This TCR beta chain was captured by sequencing in a study of response to subunit inactivated influenza vaccine. Each CDR3 protein is one row after TCRdb ran MiXCR on the RT-PCR reads. The repertoire consists of around 580,000 distinct CDR3 sequences, with 14% occurring once and the leading ten covering 11%. The germline CDR1 and CDR2 sequences are SEHNR and FQNEAQ (reference sequence). V lost 8 bases to trimming and J lost 7 bases; unmatched junction nucleotides: 14. CDR3 length: 14 residues. This clonotype has at least ten counts. The sequence was collected from a man aged 45-60 years who received an inactivated influenza vaccine. This rearrangement joins TRBV7-9 to TRBJ2-7; 7 positions agree with TRBD2. This specimen was PBMCs from blood, taken 11 to 12 days after vaccination. As DNA, the CDR3 is TGTGCCAGCGGTCCGGGGAGGGCCATGGGTGAGCAGTACTTC. Translation gives CASGPGRAMGEQYF.